The 17 T cell receptor beta chains below all came from one sample that was sequenced in a study of T cell responses to AZD1222 COVID-19 vaccine. Assay used: immunoSEQ multiplex PCR; TCRdb lists only in-frame clones, some missing. The sample consists of around 150,000 clones, roughly 90% of them appearing once. The source material was peripheral blood, sampled 28 days after the second AZD1222 dose. All receptors derive from an adult who received the AZD1222 COVID-19 vaccine.

The V call is TRBV5-4, the J call TRBJ2-7; no definite D call. Trimming left V 0 bases short and J 5 bases short, with 18 bases between. Germline CDR1 reads SGHNT; CDR2 reads YYREEE (reference sequence). This CDR3 comprises 16 residues. This chain's CDR3 is CASSLAPARLVNEQYF. The CDR3 nucleotides read TGTGCCAGCAGCTTGGCCCCGGCTAGGCTTGTTAACGAGCAGTACTTC. Full variable domain (missing parts from reference TRBV5-4 and TRBJ2-7): ETGVTQSPTHLIKTRGQQVTLRCSSQSGHNTVSWYQQALGQGPQFIFQYYREEENGRGNFPPRFSGLQFPNYSSELNVNALELDDSALYLCASSLAPARLVNEQYFGPGTRLTVT.

The CDR3 DNA reads TGTGCCAGCAGTCCGCGCCAACAGGGTTTCTATGGCTACACCTTC. Protein product: CASSPRQQGFYGYTF. The chain joins TRBV27 to TRBJ1-2; weak D call: TRBD1 (6 bases). Trimming took 5 bases from V and 4 from J, leaving 17 bases between them. Germline V gene sequence: CDR1 MNHEY, CDR2 SMNVEV (reference sequence). The CDR3 has 15 residues.

The chain couples TRBV18 to TRBJ2-7; TRBD2 agrees at 10 bases. J gave up 0 bases and V 1 base, and 3 bases lay outside the gene matches. Per germline, CDR1 KGHSH and CDR2 LQKENI. The CDR3 runs to 16 residues. The CDR3 loop is CASSPRSSGSSYEQYF. The CDR3 DNA reads TGTGCCAGCTCACCACGATCTAGCGGGAGCTCCTACGAGCAGTACTTC.

This chain joins TRBV29-1 and TRBJ2-2; the D gene could be TRBD1 or TRBD2 (5 bases each). Deletions cut 7 bases from V and 0 bases from J, with 21 bases between. CDR1 is SQVTM and CDR2 is ANQGSEA in the germline V gene. The CDR3 is made up of 17 amino acids. CDR3 sequence (DNA): TGCAGCGCCCTAGACTTCCGGGGCGGATCGAACACCGGGGAGCTGTTTTTT. It is translated as CSALDFRGGSNTGELFF.

This rearrangement joins TRBV30 to TRBJ1-4; no clear D gene. V was cut by 3 bases and J by 7 bases, with 15 bases left in between. This CDR3 has 14 residues. Germline V lookup: CDR1 GTSNPN, CDR2 SVGIG (reference sequence). CDR3 in amino acids: CAWSRGVIGEKLFF. DNA of the CDR3: TGTGCCTGGAGCCGCGGGGTAATAGGTGAAAAACTGTTTTTT.

This clone was picked up one time. The chain combines TRBV29-1 with TRBJ2-7, with D tentatively TRBD2 (5 bases). The CDR3 length is 13 residues. With 4 bases removed from V and 0 bases from J, the gap between germline ends came to 10 bases. Germline V gene sequence: CDR1 SQVTM, CDR2 ANQGSEA. The CDR3 reads CSVGGGGSYEQYF. The CDR3 nucleotides are TGCAGCGTTGGCGGCGGAGGCTCCTACGAGCAGTACTTC.

The chain links TRBV6-5 to TRBJ1-1; 9 bases are a match to TRBD1. V shed 4 bases, J shed 3 bases, and the junction held 3 bases outside the gene matches. This CDR3 has 14 residues. The V gene's germline CDR1 is MNHEY and CDR2 SVGAGI. The CDR3 region is CASSSRTGDTEAFF. CDR3 DNA: TGTGCCAGCAGTTCCAGGACAGGGGACACTGAAGCTTTCTTT.

The V call is TRBV5-1, the J call TRBJ2-5; D ambiguous. In germline, CDR1 is SGHRS, CDR2 YFSETQ. The V gene lost 5 bases and the J gene lost 3 bases, with 8 bases spanning the gap. The CDR3 is 12 residues long. CDR3 in DNA: TGCGCCAGCAGGAAGGGAAAAGAGACCCAGTACTTC. Translated, it gives CASRKGKETQYF. Using reference TRBV5-1 and TRBJ2-5 for the parts outside the CDR3, the full variable domain is KAGVTQTPRYLIKTRGQQVTLSCSPISGHRSVSWYQQTPGQGLQFLFEYFSETQRNKGNFPGRFSGRQFSNSRSEMNVSTLELGDSALYLCASRKGKETQYFGPGTRLLVL.

J is TRBJ2-3 and V is TRBV24-1, with no clear D. Trimming took 5 bases from V and 4 from J, leaving 9 bases between them. The CDR3 runs to 13 residues. Germline loops: CDR1 KGHDR, CDR2 SFDVKD. The chain's CDR3 is CATSGLSADTQYF. Written as DNA, the CDR3 is TGTGCCACCAGTGGGCTCAGCGCAGATACGCAGTATTTT.

This sequence joins TRBV7-6 and TRBJ1-2, with D possibly TRBD1 on 6 matching bases. Germline V lookup: CDR1 SGHVS, CDR2 FNYEAQ. V lost 5 bases and J lost 7, with 8 bases in between. This CDR3 contains 11 residues. The CDR3 DNA reads TGTGCCAGCAGCCCGGGGGCTGGCTACACCTTC. Protein: CASSPGAGYTF.

A few counts support this clone. The chain is built from TRBV6-5 and TRBJ1-3; D is undetermined. Germline values: CDR1 MNHEY, CDR2 SVGAGI. The V end was cut by 4 bases, the J end by 0 bases, with 13 bases between. CDR3 length: 16 residues. The CDR3 here is CASSSPYIHSGNTIYF. Written as DNA, the CDR3 is TGTGCCAGCAGTTCCCCGTACATCCACTCTGGAAACACCATATATTTT.

The CDR3 coding sequence is TGTGCTAGTGGTTTGGTACCCGGGACAGGGGGCGAAACTGAAGCTTTCTTT. Amino acids: CASGLVPGTGGETEAFF. The chain carries TRBV12-5 and TRBJ1-1, with 12 bases aligning to TRBD1. Germline loops: CDR1 LGHNT, CDR2 FRNRAP. The V gene end was trimmed by 0 bases and the J gene end by 5 bases; junction bases not matched to a gene: 7. This CDR3 region has 17 residues.

The gene calls are TRBV19 and TRBJ2-3; 9 bases fit TRBD2. V shed 5 bases, J shed 1 base, and the junction held 10 bases outside the gene matches. The CDR3 has 17 residues. CDR1 is LNHDA, CDR2 SQIVND, per germline (reference sequence). The CDR3 DNA follows: TGTGCCAGTAGTCCGCTACTAGCGGGCCGCGGCACAGATACGCAGTATTTT. Translating it yields CASSPLLAGRGTDTQYF.

V usage is TRBV29-1 and J usage is TRBJ2-7; D perhaps matches TRBD2 (7 bases). This CDR3 contains 13 residues. V lost 5 bases and J 7 bases, leaving 18 bases between the germline ends. Looked up from germline, CDR1 is SQVTM and CDR2 is ANQGSEA. CDR3 DNA sequence: TGCAGCGTTCCAGGGAGGGGGTTTAATGAGCAGTACTTC. This translates into CSVPGRGFNEQYF.

The CDR3 loop is CASSLEGTRIHNEQFF. The CDR3 region has the DNA TGTGCCAGCAGCTTAGAGGGTACCCGGATTCACAATGAGCAGTTCTTC. This sequence joins TRBV7-9 and TRBJ2-1; D is undetermined. This CDR3 has 16 amino acids. Germline V gene sequence: CDR1 SEHNR, CDR2 FQNEAQ (reference sequence). Trimming took off 1 base at V and 5 bases at J, with 15 bases between the two ends. Variable domain in full (rest from reference TRBV7-9 and TRBJ2-1): DTGVSQNPRHKITKRGQNVTFRCDPISEHNRLYWYRQTLGQGPEFLTYFQNEAQLEKSRLLSDRFSAERPKGSFSTLEIQRTEQGDSAMYLCASSLEGTRIHNEQFFGPGTRLTVL.

The chain uses TRBV2 and TRBJ2-5; D remains ambiguous. This CDR3 is 15 amino acids long. Trimming stripped 3 bases from V and 1 base from J, with 12 bases between. Per germline, CDR1 SNHLY and CDR2 FYNNEI. CDR3 nucleotide sequence: TGTGCCAGCAGTGATAGTCTCCCAACCCAAGAGACCCAGTACTTC. Its protein is CASSDSLPTQETQYF.

The V gene is TRBV27, the J gene TRBJ2-7; TRBD2 matches at 7 bases. Trimming cost V 6 bases and J 2 bases; bases outside gene matches: 10. The CDR3 sequence is 15 residues long. The germline CDR1 and CDR2 sequences are MNHEY and SMNVEV (reference sequence). The CDR3 DNA sequence: TGTGCCAGCAGCCCGGGACTAAAAATAACCTACGAGCAGTACTTC. The encoded protein is CASSPGLKITYEQYF.